This T cell receptor (beta chain) was recorded in a study of T cells in localized non-small cell lung cancer. Study results and limitations: With higher T cell density in blood came longer overall survival. Adjacent lung tissue had a median about 57 of the top 100 clones found in the tumor.

This clone was counted between two and nine times. The antigen is not known. The V gene's germline CDR1 is SGHNT and CDR2 YENEEA. Trimming left V 3 bases short and J 5 bases short, with 14 bases between. The CDR3 is 15 amino acids. Profiled with immunoSEQ multiplex PCR; TCRdb holds only in-frame clones, not every one. The data show under 4,500 clones, 20% to 25% seen once. This chain joins TRBV11-3 and TRBJ1-5; D perhaps matches TRBD1 (6 bases). This sequence originates from a woman aged 40-69 years with stage I lung adenocarcinoma. The material was lung tumor tissue, obtained before any cancer treatment. CDR3 in amino acids: CASSLLSRGDQPQHF. CDR3 bases: TGTGCCAGCAGCTTGTTGAGCAGGGGCGATCAGCCCCAGCATTTT. Looking up the rest from reference TRBV11-3 and TRBJ1-5 gives the full variable domain: EAGVVQSPRYKIIEKKQPVAFWCNPISGHNTLYWYLQNLGQGPELLIRYENEEAVDDSQLPKDRFSAERLKGVDSTLKIQPAELGDSAVYLCASSLLSRGDQPQHFGDGTRLSIL.